This T cell receptor beta chain was identified during a study of shared clonotypes between healthy human individuals. The CDR3 is made up of 13 amino acids. With 5 bases removed from V and 2 bases from J, the gap between germline ends came to 10 bases. Germline loops: CDR1 SEHNR, CDR2 FQNEAQ (reference sequence). Produced via immunoSEQ multiplex PCR; TCRdb's table is partial and in-frame only. Found here are about a million clones, about 80% of them singletons; the top ten hold about 1.5%. This clone was picked up many times. The source material was memory CD4+ T cells sorted from blood. Regarding subset: CD45RA-negative fraction. This chain links TRBV7-9 with TRBJ2-7, with D perhaps being TRBD1 or TRBD2 (5 bases each). The receptor was derived from a man aged 18 to 29 in good health. CDR3 coding DNA: TGTGCCAGCAGCCAAAGGGGACCCTACGAGCAGTACTTC. It is translated as CASSQRGPYEQYF.